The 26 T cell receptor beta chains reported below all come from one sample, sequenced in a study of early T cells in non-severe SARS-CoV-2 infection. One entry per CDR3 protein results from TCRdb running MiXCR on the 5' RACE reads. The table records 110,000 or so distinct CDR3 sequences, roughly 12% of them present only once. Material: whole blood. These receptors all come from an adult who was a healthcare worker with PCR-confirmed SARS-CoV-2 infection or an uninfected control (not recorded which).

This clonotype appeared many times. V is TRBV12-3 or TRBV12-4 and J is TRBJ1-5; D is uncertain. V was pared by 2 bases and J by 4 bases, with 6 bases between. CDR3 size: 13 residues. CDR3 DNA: TGTGCCAGCAGTTTAACCCTAAATCAGCCCCAGCATTTT. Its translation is CASSLTLNQPQHF.

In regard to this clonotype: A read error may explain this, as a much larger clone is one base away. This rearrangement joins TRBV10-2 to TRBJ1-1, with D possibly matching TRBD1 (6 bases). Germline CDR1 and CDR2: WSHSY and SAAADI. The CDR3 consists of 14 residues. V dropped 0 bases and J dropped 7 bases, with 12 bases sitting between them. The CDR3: CASSESAGADEAFF. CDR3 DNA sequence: TGCGCCAGCAGTGAGTCAGCAGGGGCAGATGAAGCTTTCTTT.

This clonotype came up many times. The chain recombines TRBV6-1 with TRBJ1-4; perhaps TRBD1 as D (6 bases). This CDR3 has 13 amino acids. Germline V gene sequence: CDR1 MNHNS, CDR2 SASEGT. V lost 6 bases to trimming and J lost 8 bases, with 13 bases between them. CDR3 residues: CASSPGGAEKLFF. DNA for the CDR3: TGTGCCAGCAGCCCCGGGGGGGCCGAAAAACTGTTTTTT.

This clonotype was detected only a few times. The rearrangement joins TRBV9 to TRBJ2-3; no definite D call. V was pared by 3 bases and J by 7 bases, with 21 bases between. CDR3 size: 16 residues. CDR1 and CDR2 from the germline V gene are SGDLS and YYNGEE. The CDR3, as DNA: TGTGCCAGCAGCGCGCAGGACCGATCCCCAGCAAATACGCAGTATTTT. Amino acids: CASSAQDRSPANTQYF. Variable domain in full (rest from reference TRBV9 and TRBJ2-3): DSGVTQTPKHLITATGQRVTLRCSPRSGDLSVYWYQQSLDQGLQFLIQYYNGEERAKGNILERFSAQQFPDLHSELNLSSLELGDSALYFCASSAQDRSPANTQYFGPGTRLTVL.

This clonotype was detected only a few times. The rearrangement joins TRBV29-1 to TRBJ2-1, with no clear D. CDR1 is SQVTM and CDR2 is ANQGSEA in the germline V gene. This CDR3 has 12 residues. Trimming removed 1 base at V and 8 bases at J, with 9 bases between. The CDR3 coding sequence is TGCAGCGTTGAAGGGCTACACGATGAGCAGTTCTTC. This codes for CSVEGLHDEQFF.

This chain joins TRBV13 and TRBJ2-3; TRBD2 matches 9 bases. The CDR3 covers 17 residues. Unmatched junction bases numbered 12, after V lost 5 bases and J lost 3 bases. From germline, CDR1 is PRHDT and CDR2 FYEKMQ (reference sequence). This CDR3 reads CASSTGSRGGATDTQYF. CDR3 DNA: TGTGCCAGCAGCACCGGCTCGCGCGGGGGGGCTACAGATACGCAGTATTTT.

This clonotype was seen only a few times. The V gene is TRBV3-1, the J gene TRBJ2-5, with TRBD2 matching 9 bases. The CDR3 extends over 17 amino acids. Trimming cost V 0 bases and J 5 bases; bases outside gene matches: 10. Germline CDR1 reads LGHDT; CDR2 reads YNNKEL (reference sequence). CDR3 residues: CASSQEREGDWAETQYF. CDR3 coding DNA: TGTGCCAGCAGCCAAGAGCGGGAGGGCGATTGGGCGGAGACCCAGTACTTC.

CDR3 in DNA: TGTGCCAGCAGTTTGTGGAGCGGGGGGGCGTCAGAGCAGTACTTC. Translation: CASSLWSGGASEQYF. The chain employs TRBV12-3 or TRBV12-4 and TRBJ2-7, with 10 bases that match TRBD2. With 3 bases clipped from V and 7 bases from J, the junction kept 9 bases outside the gene matches. The CDR3 is 15 amino acids.

In DNA form, the CDR3 reads TGTGCCACCACATTAGGACAGCCAAGCGACAAAAACATTCAGTACTTC. It translates to CATTLGQPSDKNIQYF. The chain has TRBV15 and TRBJ2-4; the D gene is possibly TRBD1 (6 bases). The CDR3 loop spans 16 amino acids. V lost 7 bases to trimming and J lost 3 bases, with 19 bases between them. The germline gives CDR1 LNHNV, CDR2 YYDKDF (reference sequence). The full variable domain, with the rest looked up from reference TRBV15 and TRBJ2-4, is DAMVIQNPRYQVTQFGKPVTLSCSQTLNHNVMYWYQQKSSQAPKLLFHYYDKDFNNEADTPDNFQSRRPNTSFCFLDIRSPGLGDTAMYLCATTLGQPSDKNIQYFGAGTRLSVL.

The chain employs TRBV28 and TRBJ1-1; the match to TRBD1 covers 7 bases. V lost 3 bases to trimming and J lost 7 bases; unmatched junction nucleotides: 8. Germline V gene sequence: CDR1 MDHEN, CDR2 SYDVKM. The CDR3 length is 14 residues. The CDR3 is CASSFVDRTYEAFF. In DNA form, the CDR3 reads TGTGCCAGCAGTTTTGTGGACAGGACCTATGAAGCTTTCTTT.

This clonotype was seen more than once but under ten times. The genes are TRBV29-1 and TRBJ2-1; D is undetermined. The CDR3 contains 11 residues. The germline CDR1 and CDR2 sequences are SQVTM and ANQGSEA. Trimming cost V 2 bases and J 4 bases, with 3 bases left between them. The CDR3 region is CSVERYNEQFF. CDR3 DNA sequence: TGCAGCGTTGAACGGTACAATGAGCAGTTCTTC.

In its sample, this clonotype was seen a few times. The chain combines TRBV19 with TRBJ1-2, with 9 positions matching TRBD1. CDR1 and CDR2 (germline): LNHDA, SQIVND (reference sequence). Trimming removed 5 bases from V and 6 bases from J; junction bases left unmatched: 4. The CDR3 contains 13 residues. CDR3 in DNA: TGTGCCAGTAGTGCCGACAGGGGGAATGGCTACACCTTC. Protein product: CASSADRGNGYTF.

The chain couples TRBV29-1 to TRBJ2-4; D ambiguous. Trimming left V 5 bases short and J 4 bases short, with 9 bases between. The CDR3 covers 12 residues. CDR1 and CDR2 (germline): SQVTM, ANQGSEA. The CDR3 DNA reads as TGCAGCGTTACGACCCTTAAAAACATTCAGTACTTC. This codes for CSVTTLKNIQYF.

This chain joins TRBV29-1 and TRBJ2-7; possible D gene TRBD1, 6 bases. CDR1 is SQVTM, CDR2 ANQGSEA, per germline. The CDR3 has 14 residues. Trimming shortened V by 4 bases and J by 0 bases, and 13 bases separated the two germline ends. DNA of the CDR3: TGCAGCGTTGTTTCCGGACAGAGCTCCTACGAGCAGTACTTC. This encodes CSVVSGQSSYEQYF.

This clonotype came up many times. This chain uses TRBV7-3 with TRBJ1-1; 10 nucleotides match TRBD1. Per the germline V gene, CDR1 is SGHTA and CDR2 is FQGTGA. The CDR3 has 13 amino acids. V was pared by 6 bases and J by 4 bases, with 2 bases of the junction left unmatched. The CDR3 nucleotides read TGTGCCAGCAGTCGACAGGGGGCCACTGAAGCTTTCTTT. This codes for CASSRQGATEAFF. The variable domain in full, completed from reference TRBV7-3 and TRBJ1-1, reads GAGVSQTPSNKVTEKGKYVELRCDPISGHTALYWYRQSLGQGPEFLIYFQGTGAADDSGLPNDRFFAVRPEGSVSTLKIQRTERGDSAVYLCASSRQGATEAFFGQGTRLTVV.

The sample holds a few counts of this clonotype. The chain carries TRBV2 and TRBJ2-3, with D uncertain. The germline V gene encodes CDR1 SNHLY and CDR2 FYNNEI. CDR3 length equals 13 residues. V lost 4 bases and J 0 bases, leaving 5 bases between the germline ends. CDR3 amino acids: CASSAMSTDTQYF. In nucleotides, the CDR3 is TGTGCCAGCAGTGCTATGAGCACAGATACGCAGTATTTT. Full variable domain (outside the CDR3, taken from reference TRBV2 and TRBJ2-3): EPEVTQTPSHQVTQMGQEVILRCVPISNHLYFYWYRQILGQKVEFLVSFYNNEISEKSEIFDDQFSVERPDGSNFTLKIRSTKLEDSAMYFCASSAMSTDTQYFGPGTRLTVL.

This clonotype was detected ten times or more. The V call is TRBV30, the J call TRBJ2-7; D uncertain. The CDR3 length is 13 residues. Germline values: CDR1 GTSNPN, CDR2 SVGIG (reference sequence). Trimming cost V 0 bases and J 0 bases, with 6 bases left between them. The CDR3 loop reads CAWSVDNSYEQYF. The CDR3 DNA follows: TGTGCCTGGAGTGTAGACAACTCCTACGAGCAGTACTTC.

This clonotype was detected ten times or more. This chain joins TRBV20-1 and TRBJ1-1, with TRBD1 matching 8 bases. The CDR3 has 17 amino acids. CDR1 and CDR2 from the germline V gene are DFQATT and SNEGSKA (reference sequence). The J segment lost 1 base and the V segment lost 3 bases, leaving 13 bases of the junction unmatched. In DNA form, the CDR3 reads TGCAGTGCTAGCCCCGGACAGGGATTCTTCCAGAACACTGAAGCTTTCTTT. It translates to CSASPGQGFFQNTEAFF.

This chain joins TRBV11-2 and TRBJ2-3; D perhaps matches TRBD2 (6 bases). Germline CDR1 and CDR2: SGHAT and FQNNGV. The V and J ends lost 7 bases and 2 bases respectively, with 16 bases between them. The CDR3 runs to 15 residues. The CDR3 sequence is CASTLGEEFTDTQYF. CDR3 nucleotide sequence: TGTGCCAGCACCCTGGGGGAGGAGTTCACAGATACGCAGTATTTT.

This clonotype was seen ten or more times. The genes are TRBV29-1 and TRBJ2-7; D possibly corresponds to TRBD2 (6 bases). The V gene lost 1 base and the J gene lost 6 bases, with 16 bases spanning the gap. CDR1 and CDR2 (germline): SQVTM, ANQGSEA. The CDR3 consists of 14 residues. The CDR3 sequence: CSVEGRVGGSEQYF. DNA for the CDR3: TGCAGCGTTGAAGGGAGGGTCGGGGGATCCGAGCAGTACTTC.

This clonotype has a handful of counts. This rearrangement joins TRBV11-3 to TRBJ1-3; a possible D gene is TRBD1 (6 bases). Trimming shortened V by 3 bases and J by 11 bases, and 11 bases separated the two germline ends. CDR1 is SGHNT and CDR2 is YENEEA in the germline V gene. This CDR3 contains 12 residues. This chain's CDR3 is CASSFTGMAIYF. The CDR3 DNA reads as TGTGCCAGCAGCTTTACAGGGATGGCCATATATTTT.

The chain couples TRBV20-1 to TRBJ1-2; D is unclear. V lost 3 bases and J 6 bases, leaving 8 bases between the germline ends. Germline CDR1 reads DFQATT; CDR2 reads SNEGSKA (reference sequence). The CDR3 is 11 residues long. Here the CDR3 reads CSASPMDGYTF. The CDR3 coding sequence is TGCAGTGCTAGTCCCATGGATGGCTACACCTTC.

The CDR3 here is CASSSGTSGRAGEQYF. The CDR3 DNA reads TGTGCCAGCAGCTCTGGGACTAGCGGGAGGGCGGGCGAGCAGTACTTC. This chain joins TRBV7-9 and TRBJ2-7; 16 bases agree with TRBD2. The CDR3 is 16 amino acids. CDR1 and CDR2 (germline): SEHNR, FQNEAQ (reference sequence). The V and J ends lost 4 bases and 6 bases, in that order; junction bases with no gene match: 6.

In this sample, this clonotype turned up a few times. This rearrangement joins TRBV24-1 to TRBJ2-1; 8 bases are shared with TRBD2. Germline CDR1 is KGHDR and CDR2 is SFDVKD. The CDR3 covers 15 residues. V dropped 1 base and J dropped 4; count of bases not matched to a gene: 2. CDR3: CATSDFERGYNEQFF. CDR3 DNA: TGTGCCACCAGTGATTTCGAGCGGGGGTACAATGAGCAGTTCTTC.

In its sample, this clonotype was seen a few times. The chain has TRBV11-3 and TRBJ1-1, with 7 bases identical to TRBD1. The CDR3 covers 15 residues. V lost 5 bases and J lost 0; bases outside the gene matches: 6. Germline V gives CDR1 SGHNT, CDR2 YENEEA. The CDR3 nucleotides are TGTGCCAGCAGCCTCCTACAGGGGATGAACACTGAAGCTTTCTTT. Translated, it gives CASSLLQGMNTEAFF.

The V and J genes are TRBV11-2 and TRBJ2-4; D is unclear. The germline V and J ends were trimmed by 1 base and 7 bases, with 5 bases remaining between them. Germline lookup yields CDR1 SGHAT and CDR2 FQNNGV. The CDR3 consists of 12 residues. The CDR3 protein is CASSLVNNIQYF. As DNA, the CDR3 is TGTGCCAGCAGCTTAGTTAATAACATTCAGTACTTC.